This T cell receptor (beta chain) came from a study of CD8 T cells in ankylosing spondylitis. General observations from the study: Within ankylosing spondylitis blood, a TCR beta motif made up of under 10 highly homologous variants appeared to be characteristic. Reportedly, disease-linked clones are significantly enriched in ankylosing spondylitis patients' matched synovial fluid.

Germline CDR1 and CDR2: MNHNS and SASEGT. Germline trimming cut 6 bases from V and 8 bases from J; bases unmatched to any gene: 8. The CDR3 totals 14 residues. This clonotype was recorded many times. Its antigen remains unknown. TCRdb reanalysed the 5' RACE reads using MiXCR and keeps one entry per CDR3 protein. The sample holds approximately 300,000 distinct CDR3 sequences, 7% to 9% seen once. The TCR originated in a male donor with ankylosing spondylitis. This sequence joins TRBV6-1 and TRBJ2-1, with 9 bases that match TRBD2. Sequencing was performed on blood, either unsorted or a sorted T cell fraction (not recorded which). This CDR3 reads CASRIAGAFDEQFF. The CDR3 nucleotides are TGTGCCAGCAGAATAGCGGGAGCATTTGATGAGCAGTTCTTC.